This TCR beta chain was recovered during a study of shared clonotypes between healthy human individuals (dated by TCRdb to about 2020). Describing the broader study: Two women and three men aged 18 to 49 years were included in the cohort. For each donor, CD4 naive and CD4 memory were each run on three plates, CD8 naive on two plates, and CD8 memory on one plate. Libraries were prepared and TCR repertoires were sequenced by different laboratories using diverse techniques, in order to increase sequencing depth and limit assay-specific biases. The study deeply sequenced blood TCR repertoires of five healthy adults to estimate repertoire size and the extent of clonotype sharing between individuals. Per donor, leukapheresis produced somewhere between about 0.94 and 9.5 billion PBMCs.

Study-wide conclusions, independent of this receptor: Higher generation probabilities were observed for clonotypes shared by all four sorted-subset donors than for non-shared clonotypes. When a handful of donors were compared, the shared fraction of clonotypes was about 5.4% for naive CD4, roughly 3.3% for naive CD8, 2.3% for memory CD4, and 0.4% for memory CD8. Even with the large sequencing depth, rarefaction of the sorted-subset datasets indicated that sequencing was incomplete. Sampling was limited to blood, and TCR repertoires in tissue likely differ from TCR repertoires in blood. Larger estimated clonotype richness was generally found for naive subsets than for memory subsets. Based on pairwise subsampling, the degree of clonotype sharing among donors was expected to be affected by sequencing depth. Because the study included only a small number of donors, the genetic and exposure-history diversity represented was limited.

CDR1 and CDR2 are read off the germline V gene as MDHEN and SYDVKM. For this chain, trimming is 7 bases at the V end and 9 bases at the J end, and the number of junction bases without a gene match is 11. The CDR3, from cysteine to phenylalanine, totals 15 residues. The retained sequence is limited to the CDR3, 45 bases, with the frame set at the first base. CD8 naive samples were CD45RO-negative cells positively selected for CCR7, giving a CD45RA+CCR7+ population that excluded TemRA cells. The donors were healthy, HIV-negative adults who had no recently reported acute infections or vaccinations. All donors were Caucasian adults living in Nashville, Tennessee, USA. Blood was obtained by leukapheresis, after which PBMCs were separated by Ficoll-Histopaque density gradient centrifugation and cryopreserved in liquid nitrogen vapor phase. Purity and quantity of every magnetically sorted T cell population were checked by analytical flow cytometry. Genomic DNA was isolated from each sorted fraction and quantified by UV absorbance on a Nanodrop 2000c.

Using the deep immunoSEQ assay, TCR CDR3 regions were amplified from genomic DNA by multiplex PCR. Extracted genomic DNA from each cell subset was distributed evenly across all wells of several immunoSEQ 96-well plates, and each plate was treated as a replicate. For sorted subsets, around 200 ng genomic DNA, equal to tens of thousands of T cell genomes, was loaded into each replicate PCR. The purified libraries were quantified using a Qubit 3.0 fluorometer, sized with a Bioanalyzer 2100, and then quantified again using the KAPA Library Quantification kit. Every immunoSEQ 96-well plate was sequenced on a separate single-read 150-cycle Illumina NextSeq 550 flow cell. Per the original workflow: Because the immunoSEQ output included only junctional sequences and no quality scores, the filtering could not be the same as the filtering used for full-length reads. To assign V/J genes and CDR3, sequences were annotated using PyIR, a Python wrapper for IgBLAST v1.9, with IMGT germline references. Reads were filtered out if the reads had weak V/J assignments (E-value above 1e-6), no CDR3, stop codons, out-of-frame junctions, or ambiguous translated residues. V3J clonotypes were defined by identical inferred V gene, J gene, and CDR3 amino acid sequence. The percentage overlap between two repertoires was calculated by dividing the number of shared unique clonotypes by the size of the smaller repertoire. Three approaches were used to assess repertoire richness: RTK rarefaction, the Chao1 estimator, and Recon v2.1 estimates of unobserved clonotypes. OLGA was used to compute generation probabilities for all TCRbeta clonotypes that the gDNA method yielded from several donors. Not all clones reach the TCRdb copy of this immuneACCESS table, which keeps in-frame sequences only. Checked studies attribute under half of the gap to unresolved V genes and leave the rest unexplained. V, J and clone size are taken as reported in that table, and D and trimming were inferred from the DNA itself. This sample holds under 1 million clones; 95% to 97% were observed only once. The ten top clones hold under 0.3% of the sample.

Note on this clone: This clone's antigen is unknown. Base qualities are not provided; no much larger clone lies one nucleotide away.

This sequence originates from a man aged 30 to 45 in good health. Specimen: naive CD8+ T cells sorted from blood. The cell subset or site label here, explained by the study, means: CD45RA+CCR7+. The V and J segments used are TRBV28 and TRBJ2-1; the junction holds 11 bases that match TRBD2. The DNA is as follows: TGTGCCAGCACATCTCTTCGACTAGCGGGACGTGAGCAGTTCTTC. This encodes CASTSLRLAGREQFF.